This is a list of T cell receptor beta chains from one sample in a study of kidney transplant recipient with SARS-CoV-2 infection. TCRdb passed the reads through MiXCR, listing each CDR3 protein once. The sample lists 200,000 to 250,000 distinct CDR3 sequences, about 30% occurring once. Sequencing used a blood sample, obtained at baseline and on day 111 from a kidney transplant recipient. The receptors here all came from a male patient aged 30 to 40 who had COVID-19 and was a kidney transplant recipient. Certain T cells may be donor cells from the graft. Both conserved end residues are part of each CDR3. The D gene is left open where the match is weak. Size values are once, few and many counts, or a class for expanded clones, and some rows have none.

cdr3_nt cdr3_aa v_call clone_size j_call d_call
TGTGCCAGCAGCTCCCATATGGGCACAGATACGCAGTATTTT CASSSHMGTDTQYF TRBV6-6 few TRBJ2-3 NA
TGTGCCAGTAGTATAGATAAGCGGGGCCGGGATACGCAGTATTTT CASSIDKRGRDTQYF TRBV19 many TRBJ2-3 TRBD2
TGTGCCAGCTATGGGGGAACAAGCGGGATCGAGCAGTACTTC CASYGGTSGIEQYF TRBV6-5 many TRBJ2-7 TRBD2
TGTGCCAGCAGCCAAGGCCCAGATAGGCAAAGCTCCTACAATGAGCAGTTCTTC CASSQGPDRQSSYNEQFF TRBV14 NA TRBJ2-1 NA
TGTGCCAGCAGCGTCAGGTTTAAGTGCCGAAAGACCTATGGCTACACCTTC CASSVRFKCRKTYGYTF TRBV7-7 few TRBJ1-2 NA
TGTGCCAGCAGTTTACTGGGACCAGCGGTAGGAACAGATACGCAGTATTTT CASSLLGPAVGTDTQYF TRBV27 few TRBJ2-3 NA
TGCAGCGTTGAGAGAGGGTCCCACGAGCAGTACTTC CSVERGSHEQYF TRBV29-1 many TRBJ2-7 NA
TGTGCCAGCAGCCGAACAGGGGAGGAGCAGTACTTC CASSRTGEEQYF TRBV3-2 many TRBJ2-7 NA
TGTGCCAGCAGCTTTGAAGAAGGAACCGAGCAGTACTTC CASSFEEGTEQYF TRBV5-4 many TRBJ2-7 NA
TGCGCCAGCAGCGGTCTATCGGTTCGAAAGACCTATGGCTACACCTTC CASSGLSVRKTYGYTF TRBV5-1 many TRBJ1-2 NA
TGTGCCAGTAGTACCTTTGGGGGAAGTGCTGGAAACACCATATATTTT CASSTFGGSAGNTIYF TRBV19 many TRBJ1-3 NA
TGTGCCGGCAGCTTGAGGCTAGCGGGAGGACCGCTTCCGGATGAGCAGTTCTTC CAGSLRLAGGPLPDEQFF TRBV7-8 NA TRBJ2-1 TRBD2
TGTGCCACCAGTGAATTCAGGGGACTCGAAGATACGCAGTATTTT CATSEFRGLEDTQYF TRBV24-1 few TRBJ2-3 NA
TGTGCCAGCAGTCCACCACTCTCTATGCGAAAGACCTATGGCTACACCTTC CASSPPLSMRKTYGYTF TRBV6-5 many TRBJ1-2 NA
TGTGCCAGCAGCTTTCGCGTCGGGGAGCTGTTTTTT CASSFRVGELFF TRBV5-4 many TRBJ2-2 NA
TGTGCCAGCAGTTACGGTAGCGGGGGTGGAAACAATGAGCAGTTCTTC CASSYGSGGGNNEQFF TRBV6-5 few TRBJ2-1 TRBD2
TGTGCCAGCAGCCAAGGGCATAAGTGCCGAAAGACCTATGGCTACACCTTC CASSQGHKCRKTYGYTF TRBV7-7 many TRBJ1-2 NA
TGTGCCAGCAGCAGACCGGTTGAATCTCGAAAGACCTATGGCTACACCTTC CASSRPVESRKTYGYTF TRBV7-6 NA TRBJ1-2 NA
TGTGCCAGCTCAACCGGTTTAAACCCGCAATCGGAGCCCCAGCATTTT CASSTGLNPQSEPQHF TRBV18 many TRBJ1-5 NA
TGCAGTGCTAGAATCACCAGGGGGAGTACTGAAGCTTTCTTT CSARITRGSTEAFF TRBV20-1 NA TRBJ1-1 TRBD1
TGTGCCAGTAGATCCTCCAGAGGTGGCAGGGTGTCCATCGTCCTGACTTTC CASRSSRGGRVSIVLTF TRBV19 once TRBJ2-6 NA
TGTGCCAGCAGTTTAACCGGGACTAGTGCGGGCGAGCAGTACTTC CASSLTGTSAGEQYF TRBV12-3/TRBV12-4 many TRBJ2-7 TRBD2
TGTGCCAGTAGTGGGGGCATGACAAATCGAAAGACCTATGGCTACACCTTC CASSGGMTNRKTYGYTF TRBV19 many TRBJ1-2 NA
TGCAGCGTCTTAGTTAGCTCCTACAATGAGCAGTTCTTC CSVLVSSYNEQFF TRBV29-1 many TRBJ2-1 NA
TGTGCCGGCTCACCACTTCCCCTTCGAGAAAAACTGTTCTTT CAGSPLPLREKLFF TRBV18 NA TRBJ1-4 NA
TGTGCCAGCAGCTTAGGGGGGCCGAACACTGAAGCTTTCTTT CASSLGGPNTEAFF TRBV6-5 many TRBJ1-1 NA
TGTGCCAGCAGTGAGACTGCAGGTGGGAGAAAGACCTATGGCTACACCTTC CASSETAGGRKTYGYTF TRBV6-6 many TRBJ1-2 NA
TGTGCCAGCAGGCTAGGGGGAAGCGAGACCCAGTACTTC CASRLGGSETQYF TRBV7-2 few TRBJ2-5 NA
TGTGCCAGCAGCAACCCGGGGCCGGGGGAGGAGACCCAGTACTTC CASSNPGPGEETQYF TRBV21-1 NA TRBJ2-5 NA
TGTGCCAGCAGTGACGGGACAGGGGGCAATGAGCAGTTCTTC CASSDGTGGNEQFF TRBV2 few TRBJ2-1 TRBD1
TGTGCCTGGCAGACCGTGCGTTATAGAAAGACCTATGGCTACACCTTC CAWQTVRYRKTYGYTF TRBV30 many TRBJ1-2 NA
TGCAGTGCTAGAGGACTAGCGGGGGCCTCCTACGAGCAGTACTTC CSARGLAGASYEQYF TRBV20-1 many TRBJ2-7 TRBD2
TGTGCCAGCAGCTCCCAACAAAGGAATTCACCCCTCCACTTT CASSSQQRNSPLHF TRBV5-6 many TRBJ1-6 NA
TGTGCCAGATTGGTCGTGGGAAACACCATATATTTT CARLVVGNTIYF TRBV5-3 many TRBJ1-3 NA
TGTGCCAGCAGCTGGGGGACTAGCTCGGGCAAAGAGACCCAGTACTTC CASSWGTSSGKETQYF TRBV5-4 NA TRBJ2-5 TRBD2
TGTGCCAGCTCCCCAACAGGGGGAGGTGATTCACCCCTCCACTTT CASSPTGGGDSPLHF TRBV18 many TRBJ1-6 TRBD1
TGTGCCAGCAGCCTGACAACAACTAATGAAAAACTGTTTTTT CASSLTTTNEKLFF TRBV7-9 NA TRBJ1-4 NA
TGTGCCAGCAGTTGGGGACAGAACTATGGCTACACCTTC CASSWGQNYGYTF TRBV6-5 many TRBJ1-2 TRBD1
TGTGCCAGCAGGTCCGACAGGGGATACTTGAACACTGAAGCTTTCTTT CASRSDRGYLNTEAFF TRBV6-5 many TRBJ1-1 TRBD1
TGTGCCAGCTCACCGTCGGACAGGGTTTCCGAGCAGTACTTC CASSPSDRVSEQYF TRBV18 many TRBJ2-7 TRBD1
TGTGCCAGCTCGGGGACTAGCGGGAACACCGGGGAGCTGTTTTTT CASSGTSGNTGELFF TRBV18 NA TRBJ2-2 TRBD2
TGTGCCAGTAGTTGGTCTGCGACAAATCGAAAGACCTATGGCTACACCTTC CASSWSATNRKTYGYTF TRBV19 NA TRBJ1-2 NA
TGCAGTGCGCCCTTCGCCCAGGCCTACGAGCAGTACTTC CSAPFAQAYEQYF TRBV20-1 many TRBJ2-7 NA
TGCAGTGCTAGAGGTTTGGAGGTTGCCTACAATGAGCAGTTCTTC CSARGLEVAYNEQFF TRBV20-1 few TRBJ2-1 NA
TGCAGCGTTAAACCCCGGGACCCTAACACTGAAGCTTTCTTT CSVKPRDPNTEAFF TRBV29-1 many TRBJ1-1 NA
TGTGCCAGCAGCCAAGATGCCTCTCACTCCTACGAGCAGTACTTC CASSQDASHSYEQYF TRBV3-1 many TRBJ2-7 NA
TGTGCCAGCAGTGCACTTCACTCTATGCGAAAGACCTATGGCTACACCTTC CASSALHSMRKTYGYTF TRBV6-1 many TRBJ1-2 NA
TGTGCCAGCAGCCATCACGCTTCAGCTCGAAAGACCTATGGCTACACCTTC CASSHHASARKTYGYTF TRBV7-4 many TRBJ1-2 NA
TGTGCCAGCAGTTTTGGGCGGATGAATCAGCCCCAGCATTTT CASSFGRMNQPQHF TRBV12-3/TRBV12-4 many TRBJ1-5 NA
TGTGCCAGCAGCGTAATTATTCCCATTTCTTTCTCTGAGACCCAGTACTTC CASSVIIPISFSETQYF TRBV3-1 many TRBJ2-5 NA
TGTGCCAGCAGTTTATGGGGGAAAGTCACAGACACAGATACGCAGTATTTT CASSLWGKVTDTDTQYF TRBV28 few TRBJ2-3 NA
TGTGCCAGCCATATGTTTCATCCACGAAAGACCTATGGCTACACCTTC CASHMFHPRKTYGYTF TRBV5-8 once TRBJ1-2 NA
TGTGCCTGGAGTGTACATACAGGAAAAGCTAACTATGGCTACACCTTC CAWSVHTGKANYGYTF TRBV30 many TRBJ1-2 NA
TGCGCCAGCAGCTTGGTTGTGGCGGGATTAGGCGGGGAGCTGTTTTTT CASSLVVAGLGGELFF TRBV5-1 many TRBJ2-2 NA
TGTGCTAGTGGTTGTCGATTTTTGCAGGGAAAGATCTATGGCTACACCTTC CASGCRFLQGKIYGYTF TRBV12-5 many TRBJ1-2 NA